The sequence of this T cell receptor beta chain was determined in a study of a mutant IDH1 vaccine in newly diagnosed glioma. TCRdb's table, derived via immunoSEQ multiplex PCR, lists solely in-frame clones and lacks some. The table shows some 40,000 clones, with 80% to 90% occurring only once. The study, taken as a whole, reports: Overall, more than 80% of patients had vaccine-induced immune responses. There seemed to be no relation between pseudoprogression and changes in top peripheral T cell clonotypes.

Described time point: week 23, last vaccination. Mutant IDH1 20-mer peptide, at 300 ug, made up each vaccine dose, with topical imiquimod. CDR3 length: 17 residues. Germline CDR1 is SGHTA and CDR2 is FQGNSA. V shed 1 base and J 3 bases; nucleotides not matched to a gene: 6. Note on this clone: The antigen remains unidentified.

The source was PBMCs, collected from a glioma patient whose treatment included an IDH1 peptide vaccine. The clonotype originates from a man in his forties with glioma. The chain combines TRBV7-2 with TRBJ1-3; 10 nucleotides align to TRBD1. This CDR3 reads CASSLVAGQGVGNTIYF. The CDR3 nucleotides are TGTGCCAGCAGCTTAGTCGCCGGACAGGGGGTTGGAAACACCATATATTTT.